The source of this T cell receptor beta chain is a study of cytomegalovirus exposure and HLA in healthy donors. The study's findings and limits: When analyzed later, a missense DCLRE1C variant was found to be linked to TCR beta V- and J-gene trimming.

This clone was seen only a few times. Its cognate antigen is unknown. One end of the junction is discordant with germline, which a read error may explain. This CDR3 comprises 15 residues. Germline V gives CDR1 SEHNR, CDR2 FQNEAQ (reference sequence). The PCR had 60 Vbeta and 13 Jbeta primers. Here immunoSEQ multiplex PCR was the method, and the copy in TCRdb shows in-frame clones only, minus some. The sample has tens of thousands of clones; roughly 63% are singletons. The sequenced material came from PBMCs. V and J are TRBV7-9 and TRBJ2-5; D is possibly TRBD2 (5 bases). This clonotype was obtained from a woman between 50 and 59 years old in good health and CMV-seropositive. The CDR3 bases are TGTGCCAGCAGCTTAATTTGGGAGAATCAAGAGATCCAGTACTTC. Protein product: CASSLIWENQEIQYF.